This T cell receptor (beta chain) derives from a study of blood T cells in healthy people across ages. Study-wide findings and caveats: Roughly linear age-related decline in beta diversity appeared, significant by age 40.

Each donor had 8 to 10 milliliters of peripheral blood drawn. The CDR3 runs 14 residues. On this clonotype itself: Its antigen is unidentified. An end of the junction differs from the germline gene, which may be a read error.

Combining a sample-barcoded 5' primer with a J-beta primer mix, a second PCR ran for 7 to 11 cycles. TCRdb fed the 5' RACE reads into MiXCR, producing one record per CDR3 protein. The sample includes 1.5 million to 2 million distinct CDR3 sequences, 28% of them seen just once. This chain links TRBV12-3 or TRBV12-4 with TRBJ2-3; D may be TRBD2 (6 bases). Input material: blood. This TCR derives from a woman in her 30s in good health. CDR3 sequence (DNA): TGTGCCAGCAGTTCCCTCGGGGGAACAGATGCGCAGTATTTT. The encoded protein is CASSSLGGTDAQYF.